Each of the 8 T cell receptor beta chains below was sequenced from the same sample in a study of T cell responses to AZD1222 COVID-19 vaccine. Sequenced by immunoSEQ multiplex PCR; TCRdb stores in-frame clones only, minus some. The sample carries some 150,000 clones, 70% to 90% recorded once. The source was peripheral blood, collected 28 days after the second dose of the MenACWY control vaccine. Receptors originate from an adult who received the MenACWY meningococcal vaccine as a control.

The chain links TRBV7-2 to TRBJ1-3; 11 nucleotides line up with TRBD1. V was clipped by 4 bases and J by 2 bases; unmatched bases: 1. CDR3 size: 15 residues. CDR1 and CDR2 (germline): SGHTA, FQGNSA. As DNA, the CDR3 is TGTGCCAGCAGCTCGGACAGGGGGCCTGGAAACACCATATATTTT. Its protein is CASSSDRGPGNTIYF.

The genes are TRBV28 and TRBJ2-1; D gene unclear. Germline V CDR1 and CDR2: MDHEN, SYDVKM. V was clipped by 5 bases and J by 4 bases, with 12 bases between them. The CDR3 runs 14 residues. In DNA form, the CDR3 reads TGTGCCAGCAGTCCCCCAGAAGGTTACAATGAGCAGTTCTTC. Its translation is CASSPPEGYNEQFF.

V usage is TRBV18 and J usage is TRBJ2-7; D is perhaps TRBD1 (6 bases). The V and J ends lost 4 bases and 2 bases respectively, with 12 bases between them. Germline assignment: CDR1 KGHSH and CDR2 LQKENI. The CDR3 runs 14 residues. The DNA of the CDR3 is TGTGCCAGCTCACAAGACCGGGACACCTACGAGCAGTACTTC. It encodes CASSQDRDTYEQYF. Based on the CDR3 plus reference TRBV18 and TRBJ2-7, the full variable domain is NAGVMQNPRHLVRRRGQEARLRCSPMKGHSHVYWYRQLPEEGLKFMVYLQKENIIDESGMPKERFSAEFPKEGPSILRIQQVVRGDSAAYFCASSQDRDTYEQYFGPGTRLTVT.

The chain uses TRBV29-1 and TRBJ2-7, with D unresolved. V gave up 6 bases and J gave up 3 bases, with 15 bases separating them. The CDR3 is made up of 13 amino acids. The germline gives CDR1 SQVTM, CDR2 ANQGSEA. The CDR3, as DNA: TGCAGCGTGACGCCGGCCGGCGGCTACGAGCAGTACTTC. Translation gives CSVTPAGGYEQYF.

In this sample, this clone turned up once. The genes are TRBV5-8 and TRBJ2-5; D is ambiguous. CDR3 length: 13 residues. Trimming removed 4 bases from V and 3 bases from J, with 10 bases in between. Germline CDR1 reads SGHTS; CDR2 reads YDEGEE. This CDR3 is CASSLRTEETQYF. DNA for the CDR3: TGTGCCAGCAGCCTCCGGACGGAAGAGACCCAGTACTTC.

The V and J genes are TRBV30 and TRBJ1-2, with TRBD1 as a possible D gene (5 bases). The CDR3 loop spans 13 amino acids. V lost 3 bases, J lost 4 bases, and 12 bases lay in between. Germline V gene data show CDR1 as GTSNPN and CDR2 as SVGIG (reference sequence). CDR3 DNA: TGTGCCTGGAGCAGGGAGGGAACCTATGGCTACACCTTC. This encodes CAWSREGTYGYTF.

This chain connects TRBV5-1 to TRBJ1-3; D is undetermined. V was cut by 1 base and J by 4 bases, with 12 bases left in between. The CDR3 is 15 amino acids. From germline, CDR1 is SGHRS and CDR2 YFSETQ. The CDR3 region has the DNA TGCGCCAGCAGCTTGAGTACCGAATCCGGAAACACCATATATTTT. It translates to CASSLSTESGNTIYF.

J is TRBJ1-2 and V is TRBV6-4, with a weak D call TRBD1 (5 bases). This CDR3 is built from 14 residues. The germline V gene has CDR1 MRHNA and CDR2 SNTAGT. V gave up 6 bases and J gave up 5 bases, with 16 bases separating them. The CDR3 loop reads CASSPAGGGYGYTF. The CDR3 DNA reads TGTGCCAGCAGCCCCGCGGGGGGTGGATATGGCTACACCTTC.